This T cell receptor (beta chain) originates from a study of blood T cell repertoires in COVID-19. Some clones are missing from TCRdb's copy, which holds only in-frame ones; the method was immunoSEQ multiplex PCR. The sample carries over 200,000 clones, 87% recorded once. Per the germline V gene, CDR1 is MNHEY and CDR2 is SVGEGT. The CDR3 has 15 amino acids. V shed 0 bases and J shed 3 bases, with 11 bases lying between them. The chain links TRBV6-2 or TRBV6-3 to TRBJ1-1, with D maybe TRBD1 (5 bases). Sequencing input: peripheral blood. The receptor was derived from a woman younger than 30 who had recovered from COVID-19. CDR3 residues: CASSYSPGPDTEAFF. The CDR3 DNA is TGTGCCAGCAGTTACTCACCAGGGCCGGACACTGAAGCTTTCTTT.